One and the same sample provided the 29 T cell receptor beta chains below, sequenced in a study of shared clonotypes between healthy human individuals (dated by TCRdb to the early 2020s). The receptor library was made with the immunoSEQ multiplex PCR assay. What TCRdb holds here is the immuneACCESS table cut down to in-frame rearrangements. Part of the clones is not present; checked against another copy, under half of the missing clones reflect an unresolved V gene, and the others are unexplained. The sample contains around 2.1 million clones, 85% to 95% of them found a single time. More than 1.5% of the sample is in the top ten clones. For the CD8 naive samples, CD45RO-negative cells were positively selected for CCR7, yielding a CD45RA+CCR7+ population from which TemRA cells were excluded. The specimen sequenced was naive CD8+ T cells from PBMCs. The sample's cell subset or site label is to be understood as: CD45RA+CCR7+. The source of these receptors is a man younger than 35 in good health. Some clones in this sample may be carry-over from other donors' samples.

This clone occurred once. The junction shows a germline mismatch at one end, possibly a read error. The chain recombines TRBV7-9 with TRBJ2-7; 8 bases map to TRBD2. This CDR3 spans 14 amino acids. Germline assignment: CDR1 SEHNR and CDR2 FQNEAQ (reference sequence). This CDR3 is CAGSSGTSPYEQYF. As DNA, the CDR3 is TGTGCCGGCAGCTCCGGGACTAGTCCCTACGAGCAGTACTTC.

The rearrangement uses TRBV23-1 and TRBJ1-2; possible D gene TRBD1, 5 bases. TRBV23-1 is designated an ORF whose function remains uncertain. The CDR3 runs to 13 residues. V lost 10 bases and J lost 5, with 17 bases in between. CDR3 DNA sequence: TGCGCCACCGGGACCCGGGAGAGGTATGGCTACACCTTC. Translated, it gives CATGTRERYGYTF.

The J gene is TRBJ1-2, the V gene TRBV27; D uncertain. V was pared by 5 bases and J by 4 bases, with 14 bases between. The germline gives CDR1 MNHEY, CDR2 SMNVEV (reference sequence). The CDR3 consists of 14 residues. In DNA, the CDR3 is TGTGCCAGCAGTCCCGCCGGTACAGCCTATGGCTACACCTTC. It codes for CASSPAGTAYGYTF.

The V call is TRBV9, the J call TRBJ1-2; 8 bases are a match to TRBD1. Germline V gene data show CDR1 as SGDLS and CDR2 as YYNGEE. J was trimmed by 6 bases and V by 3 bases; bases with no gene match: 10. This CDR3 contains 15 residues. CDR3 nucleotide sequence: TGTGCCAGCAGCGGCAACCGGACAGGGACGAATGGCTACACCTTC. This codes for CASSGNRTGTNGYTF. The full variable domain, completed using reference TRBV9 and TRBJ1-2, is DSGVTQTPKHLITATGQRVTLRCSPRSGDLSVYWYQQSLDQGLQFLIQYYNGEERAKGNILERFSAQQFPDLHSELNLSSLELGDSALYFCASSGNRTGTNGYTFGSGTRLTVV.

The rearrangement joins TRBV10-1 to TRBJ1-1; no clear D gene. The CDR3 runs 15 residues. Deletions cut 0 bases from V and 4 bases from J, with 12 bases between. Germline assignment: CDR1 WNHNN and CDR2 SYGVQD (reference sequence). The CDR3 spells CASSESRTSSTEAFF. CDR3 nucleotides: TGCGCCAGCAGTGAGTCAAGGACGTCGAGCACTGAAGCTTTCTTT.

The V and J genes are TRBV2 and TRBJ2-7; TRBD2 matches at 11 bases. The trim removed 0 bases at V and 1 base at J, leaving 2 bases unmatched. This CDR3 is 16 amino acids long. CDR1 SNHLY and CDR2 FYNNEI come from the germline V gene. This CDR3 is CASSEAPSGRSYEQYF. CDR3 in DNA: TGTGCCAGCAGTGAAGCGCCTAGCGGGAGGTCCTACGAGCAGTACTTC. Full variable domain (outside the CDR3, taken from reference TRBV2 and TRBJ2-7): EPEVTQTPSHQVTQMGQEVILRCVPISNHLYFYWYRQILGQKVEFLVSFYNNEISEKSEIFDDQFSVERPDGSNFTLKIRSTKLEDSAMYFCASSEAPSGRSYEQYFGPGTRLTVT.

The V call is TRBV6-4, the J call TRBJ1-6; D may be TRBD1 (5 bases). Germline CDR1 MRHNA, CDR2 SNTAGT. The V gene lost 6 bases and the J gene lost 6 bases, with 9 bases spanning the gap. The CDR3 sequence is 13 residues long. CDR3: CASSGTSNSPLHF. Written as DNA, the CDR3 is TGTGCCAGCAGCGGGACCTCTAATTCACCCCTCCACTTT.

This clone came up a few times. The V gene is TRBV10-1, the J gene TRBJ2-2, with 7 bases matching TRBD2. The ends lost 4 bases at V and 6 bases at J; junction bases unmatched: 2. CDR1 and CDR2 (germline): WNHNN, SYGVQD (reference sequence). This CDR3 region has 13 residues. CDR3 DNA sequence: TGCGCCAGCAGTGGGGGACTATCCGGGGAGCTGTTTTTT. It translates to CASSGGLSGELFF.

This sequence joins TRBV19 and TRBJ1-5, with D unresolved. CDR1 is LNHDA, CDR2 SQIVND, per germline (reference sequence). The CDR3 runs to 15 residues. V was cut by 3 bases and J by 1 base, with 10 bases left in between. The CDR3, as DNA: TGTGCCAGTAGTATCCGAGGTGGGAGCAATCAGCCCCAGCATTTT. Protein: CASSIRGGSNQPQHF.

The chain is built from TRBV7-9 and TRBJ2-3; 10 bases agree with TRBD2. Germline-derived CDR1 and CDR2 are SEHNR and FQNEAQ (reference sequence). CDR3 length equals 15 residues. Trimming removed 4 bases from V and 4 bases from J; junction bases left unmatched: 5. The CDR3 nucleotides read TGTGCCAGCAGCTCAGCGGGAGGGCTTTCAGATACGCAGTATTTT. This codes for CASSSAGGLSDTQYF.

The gene calls are TRBV30 and TRBJ2-5, with TRBD2 identical over 9 bases. Unmatched junction bases numbered 10, after V lost 0 bases and J lost 5 bases. Germline V gene sequence: CDR1 GTSNPN, CDR2 SVGIG (reference sequence). The CDR3 has 16 amino acids. The DNA for the CDR3 is TGTGCCTGGAGTGTACAGTTGCGGGAGGGCGGGGAGACCCAGTACTTC. Encoded protein: CAWSVQLREGGETQYF.

The rearrangement uses TRBV7-9 and TRBJ2-7; 7 bases map to TRBD2. The ends lost 4 bases at V and 4 bases at J; junction bases unmatched: 7. This CDR3 spans 14 amino acids. Per germline, CDR1 SEHNR and CDR2 FQNEAQ (reference sequence). CDR3 sequence reads: CASSSSPGGYEQYF. The CDR3 nucleotides are TGTGCCAGCAGCTCTTCCCCCGGGGGGTACGAGCAGTACTTC. The full variable domain, its missing parts supplied by reference TRBV7-9 and TRBJ2-7, is DTGVSQNPRHKITKRGQNVTFRCDPISEHNRLYWYRQTLGQGPEFLTYFQNEAQLEKSRLLSDRFSAERPKGSFSTLEIQRTEQGDSAMYLCASSSSPGGYEQYFGPGTRLTVT.

This sequence joins TRBV9 and TRBJ1-2; D uncertain. Germline-derived CDR1 and CDR2 are SGDLS and YYNGEE. The CDR3 is 12 amino acids. V was clipped by 4 bases and J by 8 bases, with 12 bases between them. As DNA, the CDR3 is TGTGCCAGCAGCCCCCACCCAGGCGGCTACACCTTC. Protein product: CASSPHPGGYTF.

This sequence joins TRBV19 and TRBJ1-1; D ambiguous. CDR3 size: 14 residues. V was shortened by 1 base and J by 5 bases, with 11 bases between the two germline ends. Germline CDR1 is LNHDA and CDR2 is SQIVND (reference sequence). This CDR3 reads CASSIGGSLTEAFF. In nucleotides, the CDR3 is TGTGCCAGTAGTATAGGAGGGTCCCTAACTGAAGCTTTCTTT.

The CDR3 nucleotides are TGTGCCAGCAGCCCAACAGGGACAGGTTTCTACGAGCAGTACTTC. Amino acid sequence: CASSPTGTGFYEQYF. The gene calls are TRBV27 and TRBJ2-7; 8 positions agree with TRBD1. There are 15 residues in the CDR3. J was trimmed by 3 bases and V by 6 bases; bases with no gene match: 10. CDR1 MNHEY and CDR2 SMNVEV come from the germline V gene (reference sequence).

The rearrangement links TRBV29-1 to TRBJ2-7; D possibly corresponds to TRBD2 (5 bases). V was trimmed by 3 bases and J by 4 bases, leaving 13 bases between them. CDR3 length equals 13 residues. Germline CDR1 reads SQVTM; CDR2 reads ANQGSEA. In DNA, the CDR3 is TGCAGCGTTGAGGCTTCGACGGGATACGAGCAGTACTTC. Translating gives CSVEASTGYEQYF.

This clone was seen only once. The chain is built from TRBV7-9 and TRBJ2-7; perhaps TRBD1 as D (5 bases). Germline CDR1 and CDR2: SEHNR and FQNEAQ (reference sequence). Trimming shortened V by 3 bases and J by 6 bases, and 12 bases separated the two germline ends. The length of the CDR3 is 13 residues. The chain's CDR3 is CASSFLTDGEQYF. For the CDR3, the DNA is TGTGCCAGCAGCTTTCTGACAGATGGCGAGCAGTACTTC. The whole variable domain, remainder taken from reference TRBV7-9 and TRBJ2-7, is DTGVSQNPRHKITKRGQNVTFRCDPISEHNRLYWYRQTLGQGPEFLTYFQNEAQLEKSRLLSDRFSAERPKGSFSTLEIQRTEQGDSAMYLCASSFLTDGEQYFGPGTRLTVT.

With respect to this clone: The same CDR3 arises from other DNA sequences in this sample as well. This rearrangement joins TRBV5-1 to TRBJ1-4; D unresolved. This CDR3 is 14 amino acids long. Germline V gene data show CDR1 as SGHRS and CDR2 as YFSETQ. Trimming pared 0 bases from V and 5 bases from J, leaving 8 bases between. CDR3 DNA: TGCGCCAGCAGCTTGGGGCAGATAAATGAAAAACTGTTTTTT. Translation: CASSLGQINEKLFF.

About this clone itself: Within the sample, other DNA sequences also encode this same CDR3. This rearrangement joins TRBV18 to TRBJ2-7, with D unclear. Germline CDR1 is KGHSH and CDR2 is LQKENI. CDR3 length: 13 residues. V was clipped by 4 bases and J by 0 bases, with 7 bases between them. The CDR3 sequence: CASSLGSSYEQYF. CDR3 DNA sequence: TGTGCCAGCTCACTGGGAAGCTCCTACGAGCAGTACTTC.

This clone appeared once. V is TRBV6-1 and J is TRBJ1-1, with unresolved D. The germline CDR1 and CDR2 sequences are MNHNS and SASEGT. V dropped 7 bases and J dropped 8 bases, with 23 bases sitting between them. CDR3 length equals 15 residues. CDR3 in DNA: TGTGCCAGCACCGAAAACGTGCCCCCCCGGAAAGAAGCTTTCTTT. It yields the protein CASTENVPPRKEAFF.

This rearrangement joins TRBV28 to TRBJ1-5, with D perhaps matching TRBD1 (6 bases). Per germline, CDR1 MDHEN and CDR2 SYDVKM. With 2 bases removed from V and 6 bases from J, the gap between germline ends came to 17 bases. The CDR3 extends over 16 amino acids. The CDR3 nucleotides read TGTGCCAGCAGTTTACCCCCGACAGGCGCGAGTCAGCCCCAGCATTTT. Translating it yields CASSLPPTGASQPQHF.

On this clone itself: Relative to the germline gene, one junction end is altered; a read error may explain this. At the DNA level, this CDR3 is encoded by other sequences in the same sample as well. The rearrangement joins TRBV7-9 to TRBJ2-7, with TRBD2 as a possible D gene (5 bases). This CDR3 has 13 residues. Germline assignment: CDR1 SEHNR and CDR2 FQNEAQ (reference sequence). The CDR3 protein is CASSLANSYEQYF. The DNA of the CDR3 is TGTGCCAGCAGCCTAGCAAACTCCTACGAGCAGTACTTC.

Only one count was recorded for this clone. The J gene is TRBJ2-5, the V gene TRBV4-2; TRBD2 aligns across 10 bases. Germline V gene data show CDR1 as LGHNA and CDR2 as YNFKEQ. The CDR3 extends over 16 amino acids. V lost 2 bases, J lost 5 bases, and 8 bases stayed unmatched. This chain's CDR3 is CASSQTSGRAHETQYF. Here the CDR3 DNA reads TGTGCCAGCAGCCAAACGAGCGGGAGGGCCCATGAGACCCAGTACTTC.

The rearrangement uses TRBV6-6 and TRBJ2-3; perhaps TRBD2 as D (6 bases). CDR3 length: 16 amino acids. Per germline, CDR1 MNHNY and CDR2 SVGAGI (reference sequence). V lost 2 bases and J lost 0, with 12 bases in between. The CDR3 spells CASSYIGLPSTDTQYF. CDR3 in DNA: TGTGCCAGCAGTTACATTGGACTACCGAGCACAGATACGCAGTATTTT.

CDR3 DNA: TGCGCCAGCAGCCTCAGATACGGGACTTACCCTAATAGCTCCTACAATGAGCAGTTCTTC. Protein: CASSLRYGTYPNSSYNEQFF. V and J are TRBV4-3 and TRBJ2-1; possibly TRBD2 for D (6 bases). Deletions cut 4 bases from V and 0 bases from J, with 25 bases between. The germline gives CDR1 LGHNA, CDR2 YSLEER. This CDR3 has 20 amino acids.

This clone was observed a single time. The gene calls are TRBV4-3 and TRBJ2-7; D unclear. Per the germline V gene, CDR1 is LGHNA and CDR2 is YSLEER. The CDR3 covers 15 residues. V was clipped by 0 bases and J by 0 bases, with 9 bases between them. The CDR3 region is CASSQEHRLSYEQYF. CDR3 bases: TGCGCCAGCAGCCAAGAGCACAGACTCTCCTACGAGCAGTACTTC.

Comments on this clone: The same CDR3 can be traced to other DNA sequences in this sample. The chain employs TRBV11-2 and TRBJ1-1; unclear D gene. V dropped 1 base and J dropped 0 bases, with 3 bases sitting between them. The CDR3 extends over 13 amino acids. The germline V gene encodes CDR1 SGHAT and CDR2 FQNNGV. CDR3 protein: CASSLVLNTEAFF. The CDR3 DNA is TGTGCCAGCAGCTTAGTATTGAACACTGAAGCTTTCTTT.

V gene TRBV7-9 combines with J gene TRBJ2-3; TRBD1 agrees at 9 bases. This CDR3 contains 14 residues. Germline trimming cut 5 bases from V and 10 bases from J; bases unmatched to any gene: 10. Germline CDR1 and CDR2: SEHNR and FQNEAQ (reference sequence). In DNA form, the CDR3 reads TGTGCCAGCAGCCCTGACAGGGGGAAATATCCGCAGTATTTT. It yields the protein CASSPDRGKYPQYF.

The chain recombines TRBV15 with TRBJ2-7, with TRBD1 matching over 8 bases. The CDR3 has 15 amino acids. V was pared by 2 bases and J by 3 bases, with 6 bases of the junction left unmatched. CDR1 and CDR2 (germline): LNHNV, YYDKDF (reference sequence). This CDR3 reads CATSRSPDRVYEQYF. The CDR3 DNA sequence: TGTGCCACCAGCAGATCCCCGGACAGGGTCTACGAGCAGTACTTC.